This T cell receptor (beta chain) was observed in a study of vaccination and CD4 T cells after COVID-19. Study in general: Convalescent individuals numbered four females and six males, two being Hispanic. Every participant had a vaccine, which was either BNT162b2 or mRNA-1273, given in two doses. Whole-study results and caveats: A median of around 86% of reactive clones, in convalescent patients, became evident only post-vaccination.

The CDR3 is made up of 16 amino acids. With 2 bases clipped from V and 3 bases from J, the junction kept 6 bases outside the gene matches. CDR1 is MNHEY and CDR2 is SVGEGT in the germline V gene. Stated treatment: approximately 10-day PBMC culture with coronavirus spike peptide pools or control peptides (ViraFEST assay). Remarks on this clonotype: Its antigen is not identified.

Scientists ran DNA taken from cultured CD4+ T cells through the Oncomine TCR Beta short-read assay for sequencing. TCRdb re-derived calls from the PCR reads in MiXCR, one entry per CDR3 protein. This table holds about 10,000 distinct CDR3 sequences, about 28% found once. Sequencing was performed on CD4+ T cells from blood, cultured in vitro, taken after SARS-CoV-2 vaccination. The chain combines TRBV6-2 or TRBV6-3 with TRBJ2-7; 11 bases fit TRBD2. This sequence was found in a human donor who had recovered from COVID-19. CDR3 loop: CASSYGSSGRYYEQYF. In nucleotides, the CDR3 is TGTGCCAGCAGTTACGGGTCTAGCGGGAGGTACTACGAGCAGTACTTC.